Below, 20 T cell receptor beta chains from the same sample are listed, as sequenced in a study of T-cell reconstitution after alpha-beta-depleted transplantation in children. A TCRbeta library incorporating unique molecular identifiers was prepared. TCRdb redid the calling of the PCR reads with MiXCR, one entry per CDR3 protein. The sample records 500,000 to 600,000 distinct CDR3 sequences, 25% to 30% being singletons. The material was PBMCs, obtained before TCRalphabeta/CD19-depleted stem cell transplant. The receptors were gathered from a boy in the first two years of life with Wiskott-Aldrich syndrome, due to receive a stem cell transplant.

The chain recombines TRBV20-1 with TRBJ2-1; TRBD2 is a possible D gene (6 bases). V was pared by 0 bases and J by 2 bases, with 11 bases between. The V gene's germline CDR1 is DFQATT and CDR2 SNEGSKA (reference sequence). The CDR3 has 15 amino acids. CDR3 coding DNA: TGCAGTGCTAGAGATGACCAGCGGGCCTACAATGAGCAGTTCTTC. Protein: CSARDDQRAYNEQFF.

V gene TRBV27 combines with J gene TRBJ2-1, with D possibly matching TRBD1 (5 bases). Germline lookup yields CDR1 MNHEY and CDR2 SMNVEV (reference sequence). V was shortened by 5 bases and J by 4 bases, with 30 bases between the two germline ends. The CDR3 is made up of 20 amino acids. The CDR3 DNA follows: TGTGCCAGCAGTCCTATCTTCGGACAAAGACCCTTGGCCCCTTACAATGAGCAGTTCTTC. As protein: CASSPIFGQRPLAPYNEQFF.

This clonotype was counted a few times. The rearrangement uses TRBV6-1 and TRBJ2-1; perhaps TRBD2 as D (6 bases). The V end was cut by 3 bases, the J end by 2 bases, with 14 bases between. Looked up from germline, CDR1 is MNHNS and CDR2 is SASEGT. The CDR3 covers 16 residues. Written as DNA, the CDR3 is TGTGCCAGCAGTGATGCGGGACTGAAGACCTACAATGAGCAGTTCTTC. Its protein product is CASSDAGLKTYNEQFF.

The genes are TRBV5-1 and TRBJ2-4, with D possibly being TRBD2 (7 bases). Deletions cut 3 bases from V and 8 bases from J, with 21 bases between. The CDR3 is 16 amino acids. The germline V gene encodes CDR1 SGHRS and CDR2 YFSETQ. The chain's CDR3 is CASSSANPQGGDIQYF. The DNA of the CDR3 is TGCGCCAGCAGCTCGGCCAACCCACAGGGAGGGGACATTCAGTACTTC.

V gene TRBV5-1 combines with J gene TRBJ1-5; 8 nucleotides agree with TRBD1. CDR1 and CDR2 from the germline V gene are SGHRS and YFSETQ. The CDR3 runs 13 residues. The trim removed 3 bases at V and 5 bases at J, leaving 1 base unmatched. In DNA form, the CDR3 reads TGCGCCAGCAGCTGGACAGGGTATCAGCCCCAGCATTTT. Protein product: CASSWTGYQPQHF.

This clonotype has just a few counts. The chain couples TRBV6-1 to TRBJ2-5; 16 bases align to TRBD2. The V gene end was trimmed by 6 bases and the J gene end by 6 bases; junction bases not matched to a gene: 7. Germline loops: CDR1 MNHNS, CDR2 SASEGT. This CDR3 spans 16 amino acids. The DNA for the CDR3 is TGTGCCAGCAGCCCGGGACTAGCGGGAGGGAGGAAGACCCAGTACTTC. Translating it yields CASSPGLAGGRKTQYF.

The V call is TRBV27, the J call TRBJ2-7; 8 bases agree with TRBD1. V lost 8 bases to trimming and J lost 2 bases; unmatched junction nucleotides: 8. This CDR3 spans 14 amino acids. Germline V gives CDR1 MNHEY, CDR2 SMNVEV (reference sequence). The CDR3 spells CASSRGPWAYEQYF. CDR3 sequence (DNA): TGTGCCAGCTCCAGGGGGCCTTGGGCCTACGAGCAGTACTTC.

The CDR3 DNA reads as TGCAGTGCTAGAAAGACAGGGCGGGACACCGGGGAGCTGTTTTTT. It encodes CSARKTGRDTGELFF. The chain is built from TRBV20-1 and TRBJ2-2; 7 bases map to TRBD1. Germline V gene sequence: CDR1 DFQATT, CDR2 SNEGSKA (reference sequence). The CDR3 has 15 amino acids. The V segment lost 2 bases and the J segment 3 bases; nucleotides outside the gene matches: 6.

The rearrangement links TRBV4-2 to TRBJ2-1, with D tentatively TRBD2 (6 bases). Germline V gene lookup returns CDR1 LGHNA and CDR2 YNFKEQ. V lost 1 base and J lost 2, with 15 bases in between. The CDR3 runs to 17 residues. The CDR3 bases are TGTGCCAGCAGCCAAGGACGGGGACTGTCAGCCTACAATGAGCAGTTCTTC. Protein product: CASSQGRGLSAYNEQFF.

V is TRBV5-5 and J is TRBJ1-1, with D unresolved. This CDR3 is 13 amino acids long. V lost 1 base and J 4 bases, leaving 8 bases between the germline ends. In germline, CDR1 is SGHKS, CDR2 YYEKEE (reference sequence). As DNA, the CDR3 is TGTGCCAGCAGCTTGTGGATGGGCACTGAAGCTTTCTTT. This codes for CASSLWMGTEAFF.

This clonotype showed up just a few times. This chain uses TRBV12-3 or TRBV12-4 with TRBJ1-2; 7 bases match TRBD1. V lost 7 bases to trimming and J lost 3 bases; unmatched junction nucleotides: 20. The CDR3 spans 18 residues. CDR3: CASTPRGPWTGPYYGYTF. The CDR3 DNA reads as TGTGCCAGCACTCCTCGCGGGCCGTGGACAGGTCCGTACTATGGCTACACCTTC.

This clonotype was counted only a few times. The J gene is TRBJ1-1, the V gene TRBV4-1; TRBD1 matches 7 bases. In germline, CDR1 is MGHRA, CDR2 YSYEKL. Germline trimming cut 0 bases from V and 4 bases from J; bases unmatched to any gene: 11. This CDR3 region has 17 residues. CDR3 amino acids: CASSQDGDSAGTTEAFF. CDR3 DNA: TGCGCCAGCAGCCAAGATGGGGACAGCGCAGGGACCACTGAAGCTTTCTTT.

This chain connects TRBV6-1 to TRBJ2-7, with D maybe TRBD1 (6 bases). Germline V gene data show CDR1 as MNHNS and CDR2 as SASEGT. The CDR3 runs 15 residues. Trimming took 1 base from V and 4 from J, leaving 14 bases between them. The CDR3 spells CASSEEQGPEYEQYF. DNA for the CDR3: TGTGCCAGCAGTGAAGAGCAGGGGCCTGAGTACGAGCAGTACTTC.

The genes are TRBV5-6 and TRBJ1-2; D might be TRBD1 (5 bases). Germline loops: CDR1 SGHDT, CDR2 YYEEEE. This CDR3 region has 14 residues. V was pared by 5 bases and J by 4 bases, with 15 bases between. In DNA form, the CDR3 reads TGTGCCAGCAGATTGAGGGCAGGGACCTATGGCTACACCTTC. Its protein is CASRLRAGTYGYTF.

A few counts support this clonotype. The CDR3 nucleotides read TGCGCCAGCAGCCCGGGGGGGACTAGCGGGTTGTGGACAAAAGAGACCCAGTACTTC. The encoded protein is CASSPGGTSGLWTKETQYF. The V call is TRBV5-1, the J call TRBJ2-5; 12 bases align to TRBD2. The V gene end was trimmed by 4 bases and the J gene end by 3 bases; junction bases not matched to a gene: 16. This CDR3 spans 19 amino acids. CDR1 is SGHRS and CDR2 is YFSETQ in the germline V gene.

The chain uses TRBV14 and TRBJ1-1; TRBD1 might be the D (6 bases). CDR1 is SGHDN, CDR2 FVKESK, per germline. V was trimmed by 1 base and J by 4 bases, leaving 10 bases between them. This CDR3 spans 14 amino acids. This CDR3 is CASSQVRGFTEAFF. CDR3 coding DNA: TGTGCCAGCAGCCAAGTAAGGGGGTTCACTGAAGCTTTCTTT.

The CDR3 spells CASSPGAVSTETQYF. In nucleotides, the CDR3 is TGCGCCAGCAGCCCTGGGGCGGTGTCCACGGAGACCCAGTACTTC. This chain joins TRBV5-1 and TRBJ2-5; D is possibly TRBD1 (5 bases). The CDR3 is 15 residues long. Trimming left V 4 bases short and J 5 bases short, with 18 bases between. Germline loops: CDR1 SGHRS, CDR2 YFSETQ.

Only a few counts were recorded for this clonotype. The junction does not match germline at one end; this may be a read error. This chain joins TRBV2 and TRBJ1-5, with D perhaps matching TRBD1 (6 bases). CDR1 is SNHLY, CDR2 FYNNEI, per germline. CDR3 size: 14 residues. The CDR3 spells CASSEDRPNQPQHF. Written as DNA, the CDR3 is TGTGCCAGCAGCGAAGACAGGCCAAATCAGCCCCAGCATTTT.

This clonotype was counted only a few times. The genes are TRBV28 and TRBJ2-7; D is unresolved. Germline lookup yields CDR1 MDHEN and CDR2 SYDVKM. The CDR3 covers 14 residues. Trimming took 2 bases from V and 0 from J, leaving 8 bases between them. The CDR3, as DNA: TGTGCCAGCAGTTTACTAGTTCCCTCCTACGAGCAGTACTTC. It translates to CASSLLVPSYEQYF.

CDR3 sequence reads: CASSSGGGMGQETQYF. The CDR3, as DNA: TGCGCCAGCAGCTCCGGCGGGGGTATGGGGCAAGAGACCCAGTACTTC. The chain joins TRBV5-1 to TRBJ2-5; 7 bases match TRBD2. The CDR3 is 16 residues long. Germline V lookup: CDR1 SGHRS, CDR2 YFSETQ. After removal of 3 bases from V and 2 bases from J, the junction contained 10 bases not matched to a gene.